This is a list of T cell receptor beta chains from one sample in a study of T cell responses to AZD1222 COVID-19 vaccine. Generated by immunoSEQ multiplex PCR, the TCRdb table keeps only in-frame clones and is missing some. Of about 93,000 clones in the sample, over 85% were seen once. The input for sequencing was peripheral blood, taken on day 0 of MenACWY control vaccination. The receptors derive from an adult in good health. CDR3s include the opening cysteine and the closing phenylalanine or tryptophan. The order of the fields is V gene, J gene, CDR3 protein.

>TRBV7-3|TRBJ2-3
CASSPSSASGGAGDTQYF
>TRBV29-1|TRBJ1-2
CSAGTNGYTF
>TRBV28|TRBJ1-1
CASRENTEAFF
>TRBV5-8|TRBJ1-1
CASCLYGTGGEAFF
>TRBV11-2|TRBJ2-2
CASRDGQGGTGELFF
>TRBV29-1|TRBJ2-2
CSVELVGTGELFF
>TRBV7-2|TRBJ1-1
CASSNTYNKNTEAFF
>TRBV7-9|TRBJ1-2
CASRSRLDYGYTF
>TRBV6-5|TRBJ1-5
CASSKGTHSNQPQHF
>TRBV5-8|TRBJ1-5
CASSWGQGSTQHF
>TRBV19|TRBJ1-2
CASSIGDRSSGYTF
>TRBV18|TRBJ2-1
CASSPARGEGHLDYNEQFF
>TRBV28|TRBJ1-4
CASSNGRSNEKLFF
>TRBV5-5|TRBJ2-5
CASSWELMIRGTQYF
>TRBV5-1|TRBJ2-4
CASSLGTGTLAKNIQYF